This TCR beta chain originates from a study of breast tumors, draining lymph nodes, adjacent tissues. Study-level results: Tumors had less TCR diversity than lymph nodes, more than nontumor tissue. Compared with basal-like, luminal-like tumors shared significantly more repertoire with nontumor tissue.

Axillary draining lymph nodes of breast cancer patients supplied the node samples. Via MiXCR, TCRdb re-called the multiplex PCR reads, giving one row per CDR3 protein. This sample has a few hundred thousand distinct CDR3 sequences, with less than 40% found just once. This CDR3 is 15 amino acids long. The V gene's germline CDR1 is MNHEY and CDR2 SVGAGI. With V trimmed by 5 bases and J by 5 bases, 6 bases remained unmatched. For this clonotype: Its antigen is as yet unknown.

Sequenced input: axillary lymph node tissue. The rearrangement joins TRBV6-5 to TRBJ2-5; the match to TRBD1 covers 12 bases. The receptor was isolated from a female donor with breast cancer. Some clones in this sample may be carry-over from other donors' samples. CDR3 bases: TGTGCCAGCAGTCCCGGGACAGGGGGCTTGGAGACCCAGTACTTC. Amino acids: CASSPGTGGLETQYF.